The T cell receptor (beta chain) described here comes from a study of CD8 T cells in Susac syndrome. Germline CDR1 reads SNHLY; CDR2 reads FYNNEI. Trimming stripped 2 bases from V and 6 bases from J, with 11 bases between. The CDR3 is made up of 14 amino acids. When the RNA was reverse transcribed, random hexamers were used with an input of roughly 0.45 to 1 ug. TCRdb reanalysed the immunoSEQ multiplex PCR reads using MiXCR and keeps one entry per CDR3 protein. The sample holds roughly 150,000 distinct CDR3 sequences, about 92% seen once. Sequenced: CD4+ T cells from PBMCs. The TCR was taken from a human donor in good health. The chain links TRBV2 to TRBJ1-5, with D possibly being TRBD1 (6 bases). The CDR3 DNA reads TGTGCCAGCAGTGAAAACCAGGGGAGTCAGCCCCAGCATTTT. Translated, it gives CASSENQGSQPQHF. The complete variable domain, with remaining parts taken from reference TRBV2 and TRBJ1-5, reads EPEVTQTPSHQVTQMGQEVILRCVPISNHLYFYWYRQILGQKVEFLVSFYNNEISEKSEIFDDQFSVERPDGSNFTLKIRSTKLEDSAMYFCASSENQGSQPQHFGDGTRLSIL.